This T cell receptor beta chain originates from a study of kidney transplant recipient with SARS-CoV-2 infection. As to this clonotype: The junction shows a germline mismatch at one end, possibly a read error.

The CDR3 has 15 amino acids. The germline V gene has CDR1 SGHVS and CDR2 FNYEAQ. TCRdb re-called the reads through MiXCR, storing one row per CDR3 protein. This repertoire shows roughly 230,000 distinct CDR3 sequences, more than 25% found once; its top ten account for 6% to 8.5%. The sequencing here drew on a blood sample, taken at baseline and on day 111 from a kidney transplant recipient. The chain uses TRBV7-6 and TRBJ2-1; 11 bases line up with TRBD2. This sequence was found in a young adult male patient who had COVID-19 and was a kidney transplant recipient. Certain T cells may be donor cells from the graft. The CDR3 DNA reads TGTGACAGCAGCAGAACTAGCGGGAGTTACTCTGAGCAGTTCTTC. Its protein is CDSSRTSGSYSEQFF.